Following are 6 T cell receptor beta chains from one sample sequenced in a study of T cells in women clearing cervical HPV infection. The table came from immunoSEQ multiplex PCR; TCRdb's copy has only in-frame clones and leaves some out. This table holds around 24,000 clones. The sample comprised blood buffy coat. The receptors were gathered from a woman between 18 and 70 years old with a cervical HPV16 infection that either progressed to CIN3+ or cleared (not recorded which).

Note on this clone: Read coverage stops 3 residues before the CDR3 terminus; the germline J gene supplies the remainder. This chain uses TRBV6-1 with TRBJ1-1; the D gene is possibly TRBD1 (5 bases). Per germline, CDR1 MNHNS and CDR2 SASEGT. Trimming took off 3 bases at V and 5 bases at J, with 13 bases between the two ends. The CDR3 length is 14 residues. CDR3 sequence: CASSERTSWTEAFF. CDR3 bases read: TGTGCCAGCAGTGAGAGGACATCGTGGACTGAA.

A word on this clone: Coverage ceases 3 residues before the CDR3 finishes, and the germline J gene fills in the end. V gene TRBV10-3 combines with J gene TRBJ1-2; D is undetermined. Per the germline V gene, CDR1 is ENHRY and CDR2 is SYGVKD. The length of the CDR3 is 15 residues. Between the trimmed V and J ends, which lost 5 bases and 6 bases, there was a span of 19 bases. The sequenced part of the CDR3 DNA is TGTGCCATCAGTCGCCCCGAGGGCATAGAAAATGGC. Protein sequence: CAISRPEGIENG. The whole CDR3 sequence is CAISRPEGIENGYTF.

To note about this clone: Sequencing ends 3 residues short of the CDR3 end; the germline J gene provides the rest. The chain has TRBV6-2 or TRBV6-3 and TRBJ1-2; the D is unclear. The CDR3 covers 13 residues. Germline V CDR1 and CDR2: MNHEY, SVGEGT. The CDR3 bases that were read are TGTGCCAGCAGTTACTCGCTCCACAATGAC. The encoded protein is CASSYSLHND. From start to end, the CDR3 is CASSYSLHNDYTF.

CDR3 bases read: TGCGCCAGCAGCTCGGGACTAGCGGGGGCCCAAGAGACC. Translated: CASSSGLAGAQET. The CDR3 reads in full as CASSSGLAGAQETQYF. The gene calls are TRBV5-1 and TRBJ2-5, with TRBD2 identical over 14 bases. The observed sequence ends 3 residues before the CDR3 terminus, with the missing tail filled in from the germline J gene. The trim removed 3 bases at V and 1 base at J, leaving 2 bases unmatched. Looked up from germline, CDR1 is SGHRS and CDR2 is YFSETQ. The CDR3 spans 16 residues.

About this clone itself: With the read ending 3 residues before the CDR3 end, the germline J gene is used to fill in that end. The gene calls are TRBV7-3 and TRBJ1-1; TRBD1 might be the D (5 bases). V shed 1 base and J shed 6 bases, with 9 bases lying between them. Looked up from germline, CDR1 is SGHTA and CDR2 is FQGTGA. This CDR3 has 13 amino acids. The sequenced part of the CDR3 DNA is TGTGCCAGCAGCTTAATGGGAGGGGCTGAA. This codes for CASSLMGGAE. The entire CDR3 sequence reads CASSLMGGAEAFF.

About this clone: The read halts 3 residues ahead of the CDR3 end, with the missing end drawn from the germline J gene. The chain employs TRBV4-1 and TRBJ1-5; 7 bases agree with TRBD1. V lost 0 bases and J lost 3; bases outside the gene matches: 5. From germline, CDR1 is MGHRA and CDR2 YSYEKL. This CDR3 has 16 amino acids. The part of the CDR3 DNA that was read is TGCGCCAGCAGCCAAGATCTGGACAGGTTCAATCAGCCC. The encoded protein is CASSQDLDRFNQP. The CDR3, in full, reads CASSQDLDRFNQPQHF.